The sequence of this T cell receptor (beta chain) was determined in a study of graft-versus-host responses after intestinal transplantation. CDR1 and CDR2 from the germline V gene are MDHEN and SYDVKM. CDR3 length: 15 amino acids. V was trimmed by 8 bases and J by 4 bases, leaving 17 bases between them. Using immunoSEQ multiplex PCR, the repertoire was profiled, and TCRdb retains in-frame clones only, with some absent. The sample has over 80,000 clones; around 86% are singletons. In this sample, this clone turned up a few times. The antigen is unknown. Notes on the study in general: Recipient marrow contained GvH clones, some of which appeared first in ileum or blood.

This clonotype originated in a human patient who received an intestinal transplant, so some T cells may come from the graft donor. Source: PBMCs, taken 255 days after intestinal transplant. The chain carries TRBV28 and TRBJ1-4; D unresolved. CDR3: CASVPWGGGNEKLFF. The CDR3, as DNA: TGTGCCAGCGTCCCGTGGGGAGGTGGTAATGAAAAACTGTTTTTT.